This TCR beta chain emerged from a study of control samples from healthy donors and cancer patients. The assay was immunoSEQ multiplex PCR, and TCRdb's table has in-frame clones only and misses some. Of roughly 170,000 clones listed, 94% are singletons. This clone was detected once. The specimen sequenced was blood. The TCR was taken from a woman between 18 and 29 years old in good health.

The CDR3 loop is CASSLAPGPPYGYTF. In nucleotides, the CDR3 is TGTGCCAGCAGCTTAGCACCGGGACCCCCGTATGGCTACACCTTC. V gene TRBV7-2 combines with J gene TRBJ1-2, with D perhaps matching TRBD1 (5 bases). This CDR3 spans 15 amino acids. The germline V gene encodes CDR1 SGHTA and CDR2 FQGNSA. With 0 bases removed from V and 5 bases from J, the gap between germline ends came to 13 bases.